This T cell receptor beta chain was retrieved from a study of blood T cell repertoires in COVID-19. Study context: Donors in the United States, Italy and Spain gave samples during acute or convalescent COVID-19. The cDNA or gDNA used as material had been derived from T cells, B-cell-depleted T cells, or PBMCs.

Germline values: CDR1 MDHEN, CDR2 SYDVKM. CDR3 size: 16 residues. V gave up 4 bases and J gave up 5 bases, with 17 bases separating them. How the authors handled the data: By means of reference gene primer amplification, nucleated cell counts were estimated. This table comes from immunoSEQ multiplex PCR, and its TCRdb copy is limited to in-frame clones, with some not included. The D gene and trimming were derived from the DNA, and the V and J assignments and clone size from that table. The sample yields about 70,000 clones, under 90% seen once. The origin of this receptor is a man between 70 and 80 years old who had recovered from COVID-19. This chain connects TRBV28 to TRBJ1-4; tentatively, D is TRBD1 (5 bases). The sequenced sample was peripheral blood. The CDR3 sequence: CASSSIDRRGNEKLFF. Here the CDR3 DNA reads TGTGCCAGCAGTTCCATCGACCGCCGGGGGAATGAAAAACTGTTTTTT.